This T cell receptor beta chain was identified during a study of T cells in localized non-small cell lung cancer. The ends lost 2 bases at V and 9 bases at J; junction bases unmatched: 14. This CDR3 is built from 17 residues. CDR1 is SGHDT and CDR2 is YYEEEE in the germline V gene. Using immunoSEQ multiplex PCR, the repertoire was profiled, and TCRdb retains in-frame clones only, with some absent. There are 64,000 or so clones in the sample; 75% to 90% occur only once, and under 2% lies in the top ten. The gene calls are TRBV5-6 and TRBJ2-2, with TRBD1 matching over 9 bases. The sequencing used peripheral blood, collected before any cancer treatment. This TCR was recovered from a woman aged 35-75 years with stage I lung adenocarcinoma. CDR3 protein: CASSLPSGTGYQRELFF. The DNA for the CDR3 is TGTGCCAGCAGCTTACCCTCCGGGACAGGGTATCAACGGGAGCTGTTTTTT.